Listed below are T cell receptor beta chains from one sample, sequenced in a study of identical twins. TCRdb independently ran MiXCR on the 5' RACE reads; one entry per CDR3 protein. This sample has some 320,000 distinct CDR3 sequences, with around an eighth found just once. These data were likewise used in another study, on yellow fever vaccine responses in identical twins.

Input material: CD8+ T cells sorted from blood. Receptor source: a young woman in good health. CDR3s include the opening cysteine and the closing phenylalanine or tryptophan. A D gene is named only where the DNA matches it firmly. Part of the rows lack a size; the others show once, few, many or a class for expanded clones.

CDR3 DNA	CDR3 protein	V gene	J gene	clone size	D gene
TGTGCCAGCAGCCCTAGCGGGAGGGCCGTCGGGGAGCTGTTTTTT	CASSPSGRAVGELFF	TRBV7-8	TRBJ2-2	few	TRBD2
TGTGCCAGCAGCTTAAATGGACAGGACGACAATCAGCCCCAGCATTTT	CASSLNGQDDNQPQHF	TRBV7-8	TRBJ1-5	-	TRBD1
TGTGCCACCAGTGATCCCGGGACAGGGTTTCGCGAGCAGTACTTC	CATSDPGTGFREQYF	TRBV24-1	TRBJ2-7	few	TRBD1
TGCGCCAGCAGCCAAGAAGGAGTCACTGAAGCTTTCTTT	CASSQEGVTEAFF	TRBV4-1	TRBJ1-1	-	-
TGTGCCAGCAGCTTAGTGGCTAGCTCGGCCGAGCAGTACTTC	CASSLVASSAEQYF	TRBV7-9	TRBJ2-7	-	-
TGTGCCAGCAGTCCGGGGACTAGCGGGAGGCCGGAGCAGTTCTTC	CASSPGTSGRPEQFF	TRBV27	TRBJ2-1	few	TRBD2
TGTGCCAGCAGCCCGACAGGATTCGAGCAGTACTTC	CASSPTGFEQYF	TRBV3-1	TRBJ2-7	large	-
TGTGCCACCAGCAGAGATTACGGGGGTGGGGAGCTGTTTTTT	CATSRDYGGGELFF	TRBV15	TRBJ2-2	many	-
TGTGCCAGCAGTGAAGGGGTTTGGTTGGAGGGGACCTTACTAGAGCAGTTCTTC	CASSEGVWLEGTLLEQFF	TRBV2	TRBJ2-1	-	-
TGCGCCAGCAGCCAAGTGTCAGGAGTGGATGGCTACACCTTC	CASSQVSGVDGYTF	TRBV4-1	TRBJ1-2	few	-
TGTGCCAGCAGTGAAGACGGAACCTATAATTCACCCCTCCACTTT	CASSEDGTYNSPLHF	TRBV6-4	TRBJ1-6	-	-
TGTGCCAGCAGTGAAATAGCGAGGTGGGGGTTAAATCAGCCCCAGCATTTT	CASSEIARWGLNQPQHF	TRBV6-1	TRBJ1-5	-	-
TGTGCCAGCAGTTATGTGACAAACTATGGCTACACCTTC	CASSYVTNYGYTF	TRBV6-6	TRBJ1-2	-	-
TGTGCCAGCAGTCTGCAGGGTAATAATGGCTACACCTTC	CASSLQGNNGYTF	TRBV12-3/TRBV12-4	TRBJ1-2	few	-
TGTGCCAGCAGTGAATGGGTAGGCCAAACCCAAACTGACCACCAAGAGACCCAGTACTTC	CASSEWVGQTQTDHQETQYF	TRBV6-1	TRBJ2-5	-	-
TGTGCCAGCAGGACAGTAGGGTTCTTC	CASRTVGFF	TRBV7-2	TRBJ2-1	few	-
TGCAGTGCTTTACCCGGGACAGGGTTAGGAGAGACCCAGTACTTC	CSALPGTGLGETQYF	TRBV20-1	TRBJ2-5	-	TRBD1
TGCGCCAGCAGAGGGGGTTTGAAGAATGAGCAGTTCTTC	CASRGGLKNEQFF	TRBV4-1	TRBJ2-1	few	-
TGCGCCAGCAGCCAAGGTAGCGGGAGGGCGGACTACGAGCAGTACTTC	CASSQGSGRADYEQYF	TRBV4-1	TRBJ2-7	many	TRBD2
TGTGCCAGCGGAGCCCCGTTGTATTTT	CASGAPLYF	TRBV28	TRBJ2-3	-	-
TGTGCCAGCAGCGACAGAGGCACAGATACGCAGTATTTT	CASSDRGTDTQYF	TRBV9	TRBJ2-3	-	-
TGTGCCAGCAGCTTCGGTGGGGGGTCTCCTAACAATGAGCAGTTCTTC	CASSFGGGSPNNEQFF	TRBV7-9	TRBJ2-1	few	-
TGCGCCAGCAGAATCGTAGCGGGAGCCGATACGCAGTATTTT	CASRIVAGADTQYF	TRBV5-1	TRBJ2-3	-	TRBD2
TGTGCCAGCAGCCCGACTAGTGGCGGGGAGCTGTTTTTT	CASSPTSGGELFF	TRBV12-3/TRBV12-4	TRBJ2-2	many	-